This TCR beta chain was sequenced during a study of T cell responses to AZD1222 COVID-19 vaccine. Here immunoSEQ multiplex PCR was the method, and the copy in TCRdb shows in-frame clones only, minus some. The data show over 140,000 clones, 92% seen once. Sequences were derived from peripheral blood, sampled 28 days after the second AZD1222 dose. The receptor comes from an adult who received the AZD1222 COVID-19 vaccine.

In DNA, the CDR3 is TGCGCCAGCAGTGATGGGACAGTCGCTGGAAACACCATATATTTT. Its protein product is CASSDGTVAGNTIYF. The gene calls are TRBV10-1 and TRBJ1-3, with 7 bases identical to TRBD1. The CDR3 sequence is 15 residues long. CDR1 is WNHNN, CDR2 SYGVQD, per germline (reference sequence). With 3 bases clipped from V and 2 bases from J, the junction kept 4 bases outside the gene matches.